One and the same sample provided the 2 T cell receptor beta chains below, sequenced in a study of control samples from healthy donors and cancer patients. TCRdb's table, derived via immunoSEQ multiplex PCR, lists solely in-frame clones and lacks some. The sample holds some 110,000 clones, 85% to 90% seen once. Source material: PBMCs. Source of these receptors: a woman aged 50 to 60 with colorectal cancer.

This chain links TRBV19 with TRBJ1-6; 10 positions agree with TRBD1. Looked up from germline, CDR1 is LNHDA and CDR2 is SQIVND (reference sequence). The CDR3 spans 15 residues. With 7 bases clipped from V and 5 bases from J, the junction kept 5 bases outside the gene matches. CDR3 nucleotide sequence: TGTGCCAGTACCGGGGACAGGGGCAATAATTCACCCCTCCACTTT. It translates to CASTGDRGNNSPLHF.

The V and J genes are TRBV5-4 and TRBJ1-2; 8 bases map to TRBD1. V gave up 0 bases and J gave up 8 bases; unmatched junction bases: 12. Looked up from germline, CDR1 is SGHNT and CDR2 is YYREEE (reference sequence). The length of the CDR3 is 16 residues. CDR3 DNA sequence: TGTGCCAGCAGCTTGGACCGACAGGGGCCAAACGAGGGCTACACCTTC. This translates into CASSLDRQGPNEGYTF.